A selection of T cell receptor beta chains follows, all from one sample in a study of T cell changes during pregnancy in multiple sclerosis. Libraries were prepared by immunoSEQ multiplex PCR; TCRdb keeps only in-frame clonotypes and omits some of them. This sample yields over 30,000 clones, of which roughly 90% are seen a single time; 3.5% to 4% belongs to the top ten. The sample consisted of CD8+ T cells from peripheral blood mononuclear cells, taken in the third trimester of pregnancy. These receptors all stem from a female donor with multiple sclerosis, enrolled in a pregnancy study. CDR3s include the opening cysteine and the closing phenylalanine or tryptophan. Each record gives: CDR3 DNA, CDR3 protein, J gene, D gene, V gene, clone size. A D gene is named only where the DNA matches it firmly. The size of a clone is reported for some rows only, either as once, few or many, or as a class for expanded clones.

CDR3 DNA: TGTGCCAGCAGTTACATGGACGGGGCCGGGGAGCTGTTTTTT
CDR3 protein: CASSYMDGAGELFF
J gene: TRBJ2-2
D gene: .
V gene: TRBV6-5
clone size: .

CDR3 DNA: TGCAGCGTGGGGGACAGGGAGGGTGGCTACACCTTC
CDR3 protein: CSVGDREGGYTF
J gene: TRBJ1-2
D gene: TRBD1
V gene: TRBV29-1
clone size: .

CDR3 DNA: TGTGCCAGCAGTCGTCGCACAGATACGCAGTATTTT
CDR3 protein: CASSRRTDTQYF
J gene: TRBJ2-3
D gene: .
V gene: TRBV25-1
clone size: .

CDR3 DNA: TGTGCCAGCAGCTCTTGGGACAGATTTGATGATCAGCCCCAGCATTTT
CDR3 protein: CASSSWDRFDDQPQHF
J gene: TRBJ1-5
D gene: TRBD1
V gene: TRBV7-9
clone size: .

CDR3 DNA: TGTGCCATCAGTGAACCTCTAGACCCCGGGGAGCTGTTTTTT
CDR3 protein: CAISEPLDPGELFF
J gene: TRBJ2-2
D gene: .
V gene: TRBV10-3
clone size: once

CDR3 DNA: TGTGCCAGCAGCTTAGGGCGGGGGGGCCTTATCCACGAGCAGTACTTC
CDR3 protein: CASSLGRGGLIHEQYF
J gene: TRBJ2-7
D gene: TRBD2
V gene: TRBV7-9
clone size: once

CDR3 DNA: TGTGCCAGCAGCCCAGGGTTTGAGCAGTTCTTC
CDR3 protein: CASSPGFEQFF
J gene: TRBJ2-1
D gene: .
V gene: TRBV25-1
clone size: .

CDR3 DNA: TGTGCCAGCAGCCCCGCCGGGGTCTACGAGCAGTACTTC
CDR3 protein: CASSPAGVYEQYF
J gene: TRBJ2-7
D gene: .
V gene: TRBV7-3
clone size: .

CDR3 DNA: TGTGCCAGCAGCCAAGATTGGGCCACACTAGAGGGATCAACAGATACGCAGTATTTT
CDR3 protein: CASSQDWATLEGSTDTQYF
J gene: TRBJ2-3
D gene: .
V gene: TRBV14
clone size: .

CDR3 DNA: TGCGCCAGCAGTCAATTTATCCGGGAGGTCAACTATGGCTACACCTTC
CDR3 protein: CASSQFIREVNYGYTF
J gene: TRBJ1-2
D gene: .
V gene: TRBV23-1
clone size: .

CDR3 DNA: TGTGCCAGCAGTGACGTCACCGGGGAGCTGTTTTTT
CDR3 protein: CASSDVTGELFF
J gene: TRBJ2-2
D gene: .
V gene: TRBV25-1
clone size: .

CDR3 DNA: TGTGCCAGCAGCGTAGGCGCTAGCGGGGTTGGGTACGATACGCAGTATTTT
CDR3 protein: CASSVGASGVGYDTQYF
J gene: TRBJ2-3
D gene: TRBD2
V gene: TRBV9
clone size: .

CDR3 DNA: TGTGCCAGCAGTCCCGGACTCGCCCGGGAGCAGTTCTTC
CDR3 protein: CASSPGLAREQFF
J gene: TRBJ2-1
D gene: .
V gene: TRBV27
clone size: .

CDR3 DNA: TGTGCCAGCAGCCCCCACGGGGTCTCTAACGAGCAGTACTTC
CDR3 protein: CASSPHGVSNEQYF
J gene: TRBJ2-7
D gene: .
V gene: TRBV7-8
clone size: .

CDR3 DNA: TGTGCCAGCAGCCCAAACGACTGGAACACTGAAGCTTTCTTT
CDR3 protein: CASSPNDWNTEAFF
J gene: TRBJ1-1
D gene: .
V gene: TRBV7-7
clone size: .

CDR3 DNA: TGTGCCAGCAGCCCCCCTTTGAGCGGGGTTTCTGCAGATACGCAGTATTTT
CDR3 protein: CASSPPLSGVSADTQYF
J gene: TRBJ2-3
D gene: TRBD2
V gene: TRBV13
clone size: once

CDR3 DNA: TGTGCCAGCAGCTTTGGACAGGGTGCCGATTCACCCCTCCACTTT
CDR3 protein: CASSFGQGADSPLHF
J gene: TRBJ1-6
D gene: TRBD1
V gene: TRBV5-6
clone size: .

CDR3 DNA: TGTGCCAGCAGCTTGCCAGGACAGGGGGCCACAGATACGCAGTATTTT
CDR3 protein: CASSLPGQGATDTQYF
J gene: TRBJ2-3
D gene: TRBD1
V gene: TRBV5-6
clone size: .

CDR3 DNA: TGCGCCAGCAGCCAGCGGGGGGGCCAAACAGATACGCAGTATTTT
CDR3 protein: CASSQRGGQTDTQYF
J gene: TRBJ2-3
D gene: TRBD2
V gene: TRBV4-1
clone size: .

CDR3 DNA: TGTGCCATCAGTGTAAACGGGGGTAAGGGAGAAAAACTGTTTTTT
CDR3 protein: CAISVNGGKGEKLFF
J gene: TRBJ1-4
D gene: .
V gene: TRBV10-3
clone size: .

CDR3 DNA: TGTGCCAGCAGCCTATCGATTCGCCCTCCGCCCCAGCATTTT
CDR3 protein: CASSLSIRPPPQHF
J gene: TRBJ1-5
D gene: .
V gene: TRBV6-1
clone size: .

CDR3 DNA: TGCGCCAGCAGCCAAGATCTCCGGGACAGGGGCTACAATGAGCAGTTCTTC
CDR3 protein: CASSQDLRDRGYNEQFF
J gene: TRBJ2-1
D gene: TRBD1
V gene: TRBV4-3
clone size: .

CDR3 DNA: TGCGCCAGCAGCCAAGTAGCGGGGGGACTCAATGAGCAGTTCTTC
CDR3 protein: CASSQVAGGLNEQFF
J gene: TRBJ2-1
D gene: TRBD2
V gene: TRBV4-1
clone size: .

CDR3 DNA: TGTGCCAGCAGAGCCCGACAGGCGCCGAGAGAGACCCAGTACTTC
CDR3 protein: CASRARQAPRETQYF
J gene: TRBJ2-5
D gene: .
V gene: TRBV6-5
clone size: .

CDR3 DNA: TGTGCCAGCTCACCGTCAGGGGGGTATACGCAGTATTTT
CDR3 protein: CASSPSGGYTQYF
J gene: TRBJ2-3
D gene: .
V gene: TRBV18
clone size: .

CDR3 DNA: TGTGCCAGCAGTTTATTCGGCCGGGAAGAGACCCAGTACTTC
CDR3 protein: CASSLFGREETQYF
J gene: TRBJ2-5
D gene: .
V gene: TRBV28
clone size: .

CDR3 DNA: TGTGCCAGCAGCTTGGTAGGCAGGGGAGGGACCGGGGAGCTGTTTTTT
CDR3 protein: CASSLVGRGGTGELFF
J gene: TRBJ2-2
D gene: .
V gene: TRBV5-6
clone size: .

CDR3 DNA: TGTGCCAGCAGCGTGACGGGGGGCTCTGAAGCTTTCTTT
CDR3 protein: CASSVTGGSEAFF
J gene: TRBJ1-1
D gene: .
V gene: TRBV2
clone size: few

CDR3 DNA: TGTGCCAGCAGCCCCGAGGGGGTGGCCAAAAACATTCAGTACTTC
CDR3 protein: CASSPEGVAKNIQYF
J gene: TRBJ2-4
D gene: .
V gene: TRBV27
clone size: .

CDR3 DNA: TGTGCCAGCAGCTCCCCCCAGGACTTAGGGGGGGGCGTCGGGGAGCTGTTTTTT
CDR3 protein: CASSSPQDLGGGVGELFF
J gene: TRBJ2-2
D gene: .
V gene: TRBV7-9
clone size: .

CDR3 DNA: TGTGCCACCAACGGGTGGGAGGGGGGAGGCTACGAGCAGTACTTC
CDR3 protein: CATNGWEGGGYEQYF
J gene: TRBJ2-7
D gene: .
V gene: TRBV6-1
clone size: .

CDR3 DNA: TGCAGCGTTGAGCGCTCGGGGGACAGGCGGGCCCAGTACTTC
CDR3 protein: CSVERSGDRRAQYF
J gene: TRBJ2-5
D gene: TRBD1
V gene: TRBV29-1
clone size: .

CDR3 DNA: TGTGCCAGTAGTATCTGGGCAGGGTATACTGGAAACACCATATATTTT
CDR3 protein: CASSIWAGYTGNTIYF
J gene: TRBJ1-3
D gene: .
V gene: TRBV19
clone size: .

CDR3 DNA: TGTGCCAGCAGCTCCCCGGGACTAGCGGGGGGACGGGAGACCCAGTACTTC
CDR3 protein: CASSSPGLAGGRETQYF
J gene: TRBJ2-5
D gene: TRBD2
V gene: TRBV7-6
clone size: .

CDR3 DNA: TGCAGCGTTGCGGTCCGAGACGGGGCTAACTATGGCTACACCTTC
CDR3 protein: CSVAVRDGANYGYTF
J gene: TRBJ1-2
D gene: .
V gene: TRBV29-1
clone size: .

CDR3 DNA: TGTGCCAGCAGCGGACAGGGCAACACTGAAGCTTTCTTT
CDR3 protein: CASSGQGNTEAFF
J gene: TRBJ1-1
D gene: TRBD1
V gene: TRBV7-9
clone size: .

CDR3 DNA: TGTGCCACCCGGTGGGCCTCCCCGAATTCACCCCTCCACTTT
CDR3 protein: CATRWASPNSPLHF
J gene: TRBJ1-6
D gene: .
V gene: TRBV15
clone size: .

CDR3 DNA: TGTGCCAGTAGTATCCGGGGTGGCGAGCAGTACTTC
CDR3 protein: CASSIRGGEQYF
J gene: TRBJ2-7
D gene: .
V gene: TRBV19
clone size: once

CDR3 DNA: TGTGCCAGCAGTTACTCACTAAAGTCGAACACTGAAGCTTTCTTT
CDR3 protein: CASSYSLKSNTEAFF
J gene: TRBJ1-1
D gene: .
V gene: TRBV6-5
clone size: .

CDR3 DNA: TGTGCCAGCAGCTCGACCGGGACATGGGGTGGGGAACCTGTGCTCGGGGAGCTGTTTTTT
CDR3 protein: CASSSTGTWGGEPVLGELFF
J gene: TRBJ2-2
D gene: .
V gene: TRBV7-7
clone size: .

CDR3 DNA: TGTGCCAGCAGCTTATATCCGGCAGATACGCAGTATTTT
CDR3 protein: CASSLYPADTQYF
J gene: TRBJ2-3
D gene: .
V gene: TRBV11-3
clone size: .

CDR3 DNA: TGTGCCAGCAGCTTCCCCGGGACACCCTACGAGCAGTACTTC
CDR3 protein: CASSFPGTPYEQYF
J gene: TRBJ2-7
D gene: .
V gene: TRBV7-9
clone size: .

CDR3 DNA: TGTGCCAGTAGTATAGATCATTGGGGAGTTGATGGCTACACCTTC
CDR3 protein: CASSIDHWGVDGYTF
J gene: TRBJ1-2
D gene: .
V gene: TRBV19
clone size: .

CDR3 DNA: TGCAGCGTTGAAGGGACACCCGACTGGGGGCCCTACGAGCAGTACTTC
CDR3 protein: CSVEGTPDWGPYEQYF
J gene: TRBJ2-7
D gene: .
V gene: TRBV29-1
clone size: .

CDR3 DNA: TGTGCCTGGAGTCCCGCAGGGATGGGCAATCAGCCCCAGCATTTT
CDR3 protein: CAWSPAGMGNQPQHF
J gene: TRBJ1-5
D gene: .
V gene: TRBV30
clone size: .

CDR3 DNA: TGTGCCAGCAGTTTTATTCCGGGACAGGGCGTTATTGAGCAGTACTTC
CDR3 protein: CASSFIPGQGVIEQYF
J gene: TRBJ2-7
D gene: TRBD1
V gene: TRBV27
clone size: .

CDR3 DNA: TGTGCCAGCAGTGTGGCTAGCATCACAGATACGCAGTATTTT
CDR3 protein: CASSVASITDTQYF
J gene: TRBJ2-3
D gene: .
V gene: TRBV25-1
clone size: .

CDR3 DNA: TGTGCCAGCAGCCAAGCGAGGGGGAGCTCCTACGAGCAGTACTTC
CDR3 protein: CASSQARGSSYEQYF
J gene: TRBJ2-7
D gene: .
V gene: TRBV4-2
clone size: .

CDR3 DNA: TGCAGCGCCACGGGGGAGGCCGGGGAGCTGTTTTTT
CDR3 protein: CSATGEAGELFF
J gene: TRBJ2-2
D gene: .
V gene: TRBV29-1
clone size: once

CDR3 DNA: TGTGCCAGCAGCTTATCAGGGGCCGGCTATGGCTACACCTTC
CDR3 protein: CASSLSGAGYGYTF
J gene: TRBJ1-2
D gene: .
V gene: TRBV11-1
clone size: .

CDR3 DNA: TGTGCCAGCAGCGTAGCTACCGGGACAAACTATGGCTACACCTTC
CDR3 protein: CASSVATGTNYGYTF
J gene: TRBJ1-2
D gene: .
V gene: TRBV9
clone size: .